This entry lists 21 T cell receptor beta chains sequenced from one sample in a study of human T cells and chemical hapten exposure. Stated time point: pre-sensitization, week 0. Treatment specified: therapeutic diphenylcyclopropenone sensitization with weekly scalp DPC. TCRdb reanalysed the RACE reads using MiXCR and keeps one entry per CDR3 protein. The data show some 250,000 distinct CDR3 sequences, roughly 7.4% seen once. The material sequenced was whole blood, taken in connection with sensitization to the hapten diphenylcyclopropenone (DPC). These receptors all stem from a man between 18 and 29 years old with alopecia areata. Some clones in this sample may be carry-over from other donors' samples.

The chain carries TRBV10-3 and TRBJ1-5; possibly TRBD1 for D (6 bases). Trimming stripped 11 bases from V and 7 bases from J, with 24 bases between. The CDR3 is made up of 15 amino acids. The germline V gene has CDR1 ENHRY and CDR2 SYGVKD. This CDR3 is CAVKDDGGQGQPQHF. CDR3 DNA sequence: TGTGCCGTGAAGGACGATGGGGGGCAGGGACAGCCCCAGCATTTT.

This clonotype was counted between two and nine times. J is TRBJ1-4 and V is TRBV7-9; maybe TRBD1 (5 bases). Looked up from germline, CDR1 is SEHNR and CDR2 is FQNEAQ (reference sequence). The germline V and J ends were trimmed by 5 bases and 17 bases, with 18 bases remaining between them. This CDR3 is 12 amino acids long. The chain's CDR3 is CASSLGTGVLFF. The CDR3 DNA reads TGTGCCAGCAGCCTAGGAACAGGAGTCTTATTTTTT.

This clonotype has a handful of counts. The rearrangement uses TRBV25-1 and TRBJ1-1; D gene uncertain. V was shortened by 7 bases and J by 0 bases, with 9 bases between the two germline ends. CDR3 length: 13 residues. From germline, CDR1 is MGHDK and CDR2 SYGVNS. DNA of the CDR3: TGTGCCAGCAATCCCGACCTGAACACTGAAGCTTTCTTT. It codes for CASNPDLNTEAFF. The complete variable domain, with remaining parts taken from reference TRBV25-1 and TRBJ1-1, reads EADIYQTPRYLVIGTGKKITLECSQTMGHDKMYWYQQDPGMELHLIHYSYGVNSTEKGDLSSESTVSRIRTEHFPLTLESARPSHTSQYLCASNPDLNTEAFFGQGTRLTVV.

The chain couples TRBV2 to TRBJ2-5; tentatively, D is TRBD1 or TRBD2 (5 bases each). Trimming took off 2 bases at V and 4 bases at J, with 11 bases between the two ends. Looked up from germline, CDR1 is SNHLY and CDR2 is FYNNEI. This CDR3 is built from 14 residues. CDR3 loop: CASSELRGPETQYF. Written as DNA, the CDR3 is TGTGCCAGCAGTGAACTCCGGGGCCCAGAGACCCAGTACTTC.

V and J are TRBV9 and TRBJ1-1; 9 positions agree with TRBD1. CDR1 and CDR2 from the germline V gene are SGDLS and YYNGEE. The CDR3 spans 15 residues. The V and J ends lost 0 bases and 6 bases, in that order; junction bases with no gene match: 6. CDR3 in amino acids: CASSVAGTGHAEAFF. Written as DNA, the CDR3 is TGTGCCAGCAGCGTAGCCGGGACAGGGCATGCTGAAGCTTTCTTT. The variable domain in full, completed from reference TRBV9 and TRBJ1-1, reads DSGVTQTPKHLITATGQRVTLRCSPRSGDLSVYWYQQSLDQGLQFLIQYYNGEERAKGNILERFSAQQFPDLHSELNLSSLELGDSALYFCASSVAGTGHAEAFFGQGTRLTVV.

In its sample, this clonotype was seen many times. V and J are TRBV9 and TRBJ1-2, with 11 bases matching TRBD1. CDR1 and CDR2 from the germline V gene are SGDLS and YYNGEE. V lost 4 bases, J lost 9 bases, and 5 bases stayed unmatched. The CDR3 is 13 amino acids. The CDR3 loop is CASSTRTGGSYTF. The CDR3 nucleotides read TGTGCCAGCAGCACCCGGACAGGGGGCAGCTACACCTTC.

CDR3 DNA sequence: TGTGCCAGCAGCTTGCCCGGTAGCGGGGTTAGCACAGATACGCAGTATTTT. Protein product: CASSLPGSGVSTDTQYF. The chain employs TRBV5-5 and TRBJ2-3; TRBD2 matches 8 bases. The V gene end was trimmed by 1 base and the J gene end by 0 bases; junction bases not matched to a gene: 7. The CDR3 covers 17 residues. Germline values: CDR1 SGHKS, CDR2 YYEKEE (reference sequence).

This clonotype was counted only a few times. V gene TRBV6-2 or TRBV6-3 combines with J gene TRBJ2-3; perhaps TRBD2 as D (6 bases). Germline lookup yields CDR1 MNHEY and CDR2 SVGEGT. Trimming pared 3 bases from V and 5 bases from J, leaving 18 bases between. The CDR3 has 16 amino acids. The CDR3: CASSYTGTRQQDTQYF. The CDR3 DNA reads as TGTGCCAGCAGTTATACCGGGACTCGGCAGCAAGATACGCAGTATTTT.

This clonotype was observed a single time. The chain has TRBV7-9 and TRBJ1-2; D uncertain. Trimming left V 5 bases short and J 7 bases short, with 23 bases between. Germline V CDR1 and CDR2: SEHNR, FQNEAQ (reference sequence). The CDR3 loop spans 16 amino acids. The CDR3 sequence: CASSQIGAYQTSGYTF. The CDR3 nucleotides are TGTGCCAGCAGCCAGATCGGAGCCTACCAAACCTCTGGCTACACCTTC.

This clonotype came up many times. This sequence joins TRBV21-1 and TRBJ2-3; TRBD1, the D gene given by the table, was not confirmed from the DNA. TRBV21-1 represents a pseudogene. This CDR3 contains 16 residues. CDR3 loop: CASSKVGTSNTDTQYF. The CDR3 DNA reads as TGTGCCAGCAGCAAAGTTGGGACATCTAACACAGATACGCAGTATTTT.

This clonotype was counted only a few times. The V call is TRBV10-3, the J call TRBJ2-7; D might be TRBD2 (7 bases). V lost 2 bases and J lost 6, with 11 bases in between. Germline assignment: CDR1 ENHRY and CDR2 SYGVKD. The CDR3 is made up of 13 amino acids. The CDR3 coding sequence is TGTGCCATCAGTGAGGGGGGGGCTGGCGAGCAGTACTTC. It codes for CAISEGGAGEQYF.

The chain recombines TRBV5-1 with TRBJ1-2, with D uncertain. Germline loops: CDR1 SGHRS, CDR2 YFSETQ. This CDR3 has 12 residues. Trimming pared 4 bases from V and 4 bases from J, leaving 8 bases between. The CDR3 DNA reads TGCGCCAGCAGCCAGGAATCCTATGGCTACACCTTC. It is translated as CASSQESYGYTF.

V is TRBV28 and J is TRBJ2-3, with D maybe TRBD1 (6 bases). The V end was cut by 5 bases, the J end by 3 bases, with 12 bases between. In germline, CDR1 is MDHEN, CDR2 SYDVKM. The CDR3 length is 14 residues. CDR3 coding DNA: TGTGCCAGCAGTGACACAGGGCGGACAGATACGCAGTATTTT. Translated: CASSDTGRTDTQYF.

This clonotype was seen at least ten times. This rearrangement joins TRBV4-2 to TRBJ2-1; 9 positions match TRBD2. The trim removed 4 bases at V and 7 bases at J, leaving 11 bases unmatched. CDR3 size: 16 residues. Germline V CDR1 and CDR2: LGHNA, YNFKEQ. Written as DNA, the CDR3 is TGTGCCAGCAGCCGAAGCGCGGGGGGGCTCGAAAATGAGCAGTTCTTC. Translated, it gives CASSRSAGGLENEQFF.

The rearrangement joins TRBV14 to TRBJ1-1, with D hard to call. Trimming took 4 bases from V and 7 from J, leaving 7 bases between them. The CDR3 has 11 residues. Germline lookup yields CDR1 SGHDN and CDR2 FVKESK. The CDR3 sequence is CASSLGLEAFF. CDR3 bases: TGTGCCAGCAGCCTAGGGCTTGAAGCTTTCTTT.

This clonotype was found a few times. The rearrangement joins TRBV7-2 to TRBJ2-7, with 7 bases lining up with TRBD1. Germline V gives CDR1 SGHTA, CDR2 FQGNSA. There are 16 residues in the CDR3. With V trimmed by 1 base and J by 0 bases, 6 bases remained unmatched. This chain's CDR3 is CASSLEGGPSSYEQYF. The CDR3 coding sequence is TGTGCCAGCAGCTTAGAAGGGGGCCCGTCCTCCTACGAGCAGTACTTC.

This sequence joins TRBV11-1 and TRBJ2-7; TRBD1 is a possible D gene (7 bases). Trimming took 0 bases from V and 4 from J, leaving 13 bases between them. This CDR3 has 15 residues. Germline loops: CDR1 SGHAT, CDR2 FQDESV (reference sequence). The CDR3 bases are TGTGCCAGCAGCTTAGCCCCGGCAGGGGGGTACGAGCAGTACTTC. Amino acids: CASSLAPAGGYEQYF.

The chain has TRBV3-1 and TRBJ1-4, with D unclear. This CDR3 region has 14 residues. Trimming removed 4 bases at V and 5 bases at J, with 11 bases between. The germline CDR1 and CDR2 sequences are LGHDT and YNNKEL (reference sequence). The CDR3 reads CASSLRAGNEKLFF. The CDR3 DNA sequence: TGTGCCAGCAGCCTGAGGGCTGGGAATGAAAAACTGTTTTTT.

This clonotype was picked up a small number of times. The chain uses TRBV20-1 and TRBJ2-3; 10 bases match TRBD2. The germline V gene encodes CDR1 DFQATT and CDR2 SNEGSKA (reference sequence). V gave up 5 bases and J gave up 3 bases; unmatched junction bases: 8. CDR3 length: 15 residues. The CDR3 DNA sequence: TGCAGTGCTTCCCCTAGCGGGGGAAGGACAGATACGCAGTATTTT. It yields the protein CSASPSGGRTDTQYF.

A few counts support this clonotype. The chain uses TRBV28 and TRBJ1-1; D gene unclear. This CDR3 has 13 residues. Per the germline V gene, CDR1 is MDHEN and CDR2 is SYDVKM. Between the trimmed V and J ends, which lost 6 bases and 4 bases, there was a span of 12 bases. The CDR3 loop reads CASSSDQFTEAFF. In DNA, the CDR3 is TGTGCCAGCAGCTCTGACCAGTTCACTGAAGCTTTCTTT.

The chain combines TRBV4-2 with TRBJ1-3, with D hard to call. CDR1 is LGHNA and CDR2 is YNFKEQ in the germline V gene. The V gene lost 0 bases and the J gene lost 1 base, with 10 bases spanning the gap. The CDR3 totals 16 residues. The CDR3 DNA reads as TGTGCCAGCAGCCAAGATCCTTGGAGATCTGGAAACACCATATATTTT. As protein: CASSQDPWRSGNTIYF.